One and the same sample provided the 15 T cell receptor beta chains below, sequenced in a study of T cells in tuberculosis. The assay was immunoSEQ multiplex PCR, and TCRdb's table has in-frame clones only and misses some. This sample has tens of thousands of clones, with 85% to 95% found just once. Sample: PBMCs. Receptors originate from a donor aged 10 to 29 with latent tuberculosis or without tuberculosis infection.

This chain connects TRBV9 to TRBJ2-2, with 8 bases aligning to TRBD2. The V and J ends lost 4 bases and 2 bases, in that order; junction bases with no gene match: 4. The CDR3 covers 15 residues. Germline V CDR1 and CDR2: SGDLS, YYNGEE. CDR3 coding DNA: TGTGCCAGCAGCCAAGGACTAGCCAACACCGGGGAGCTGTTTTTT. Residues: CASSQGLANTGELFF.

V gene TRBV29-1 combines with J gene TRBJ2-3; D gene uncertain. The CDR3 is made up of 14 amino acids. Germline assignment: CDR1 SQVTM and CDR2 ANQGSEA. V lost 4 bases and J lost 0, with 11 bases in between. The CDR3 here is CSVVSYPSTDTQYF. CDR3 DNA sequence: TGCAGCGTTGTCTCCTACCCTAGCACAGATACGCAGTATTTT.

CDR3 residues: CASSFRLSKQGALLNEQFF. In DNA, the CDR3 is TGTGCCAGCAGTTTTAGGTTAAGTAAACAGGGGGCGCTTCTCAATGAGCAGTTCTTC. This chain joins TRBV28 and TRBJ2-1; 9 bases align to TRBD1. Germline V gene lookup returns CDR1 MDHEN and CDR2 SYDVKM. The CDR3 is 19 residues long. J gave up 6 bases and V 3 bases, and 18 bases lay outside the gene matches. The full variable domain, rest sourced from reference TRBV28 and TRBJ2-1, is DVKVTQSSRYLVKRTGEKVFLECVQDMDHENMFWYRQDPGLGLRLIYFSYDVKMKEKGDIPEGYSVSREKKERFSLILESASTNQTSMYLCASSFRLSKQGALLNEQFFGPGTRLTVL.

This rearrangement joins TRBV5-4 to TRBJ2-1, with D possibly matching TRBD2 (6 bases). The CDR3 has 15 amino acids. Germline CDR1 SGHNT, CDR2 YYREEE (reference sequence). The ends were cut back, 0 bases at V and 2 bases at J, with 9 bases in the middle. The CDR3 nucleotides read TGTGCCAGCAGCTTGGTCGAGCGGGCCTACAATGAGCAGTTCTTC. Translating it yields CASSLVERAYNEQFF. The whole variable domain, remainder taken from reference TRBV5-4 and TRBJ2-1, is ETGVTQSPTHLIKTRGQQVTLRCSSQSGHNTVSWYQQALGQGPQFIFQYYREEENGRGNFPPRFSGLQFPNYSSELNVNALELDDSALYLCASSLVERAYNEQFFGPGTRLTVL.

The chain employs TRBV5-1 and TRBJ1-4; weak D call: TRBD1 (5 bases). Trimming cost V 0 bases and J 8 bases, with 11 bases left between them. Germline CDR1 and CDR2: SGHRS and YFSETQ. CDR3 length equals 14 residues. This CDR3 is CASSLDWGLEKLFF. The CDR3, as DNA: TGCGCCAGCAGCTTGGACTGGGGCCTCGAAAAACTGTTTTTT.

The chain employs TRBV11-2 and TRBJ2-3; TRBD2 might be the D (6 bases). Trimming removed 5 bases from V and 2 bases from J, with 14 bases in between. Germline lookup yields CDR1 SGHAT and CDR2 FQNNGV. This CDR3 has 15 amino acids. The CDR3 is CASSPGTLLTDTQYF. The CDR3 DNA reads TGTGCCAGCAGCCCCGGGACTCTCCTCACAGATACGCAGTATTTT. The full variable domain, in which reference TRBV11-2 and TRBJ2-3 provide the parts outside the CDR3, is EAGVAQSPRYKIIEKRQSVAFWCNPISGHATLYWYQQILGQGPKLLIQFQNNGVVDDSQLPKDRFSAERLKGVDSTLKIQPAKLEDSAVYLCASSPGTLLTDTQYFGPGTRLTVL.

The V and J genes are TRBV7-7 and TRBJ2-1, with TRBD2 matching 13 bases. CDR3 size: 15 residues. The germline V gene encodes CDR1 SSHAT and CDR2 FNYEAQ (reference sequence). V gave up 5 bases and J gave up 6 bases; unmatched junction bases: 4. The CDR3 DNA reads as TGTGCCAGCAGCCCTACTAGCGGGGGGGCCAATGAGCAGTTCTTC. This gives the protein CASSPTSGGANEQFF.

J is TRBJ2-1 and V is TRBV9; 11 nucleotides align to TRBD2. The J segment lost 0 bases and the V segment lost 0 bases, leaving 5 bases of the junction unmatched. The germline V gene encodes CDR1 SGDLS and CDR2 YYNGEE. This CDR3 is 18 amino acids long. The CDR3 here is CASSVGSGRGSSYNEQFF. The CDR3 DNA reads TGTGCCAGCAGCGTAGGTAGCGGGAGGGGTAGCTCCTACAATGAGCAGTTCTTC.

The V call is TRBV11-1, the J call TRBJ2-1, with a weak D call TRBD1 (7 bases). Germline CDR1 reads SGHAT; CDR2 reads FQDESV (reference sequence). The V and J ends lost 3 bases and 0 bases respectively, with 12 bases between them. CDR3 length: 16 amino acids. As DNA, the CDR3 is TGTGCCAGCAGCTTGGAGGGACAGAGCTCCTACAATGAGCAGTTCTTC. Translated: CASSLEGQSSYNEQFF.

In its sample, this clone was seen a few times. The V gene is TRBV29-1, the J gene TRBJ2-3; D perhaps matches TRBD2 (5 bases). The CDR3 spans 12 residues. CDR1 and CDR2 (germline): SQVTM, ANQGSEA. V lost 3 bases, J lost 8 bases, and 12 bases lay in between. The CDR3 loop is CSVDDWAGTQYF. The DNA of the CDR3 is TGCAGCGTTGACGACTGGGCGGGTACGCAGTATTTT.

The J gene is TRBJ2-3, the V gene TRBV5-1; D may be TRBD1 (5 bases). Between the trimmed V and J ends, which lost 0 bases and 2 bases, there was a span of 13 bases. Per germline, CDR1 SGHRS and CDR2 YFSETQ. CDR3 length: 16 residues. The DNA for the CDR3 is TGCGCCAGCAGCTTGGAGTTAGGGGCTTACACAGATACGCAGTATTTT. Protein sequence: CASSLELGAYTDTQYF.

The chain joins TRBV19 to TRBJ2-7, with 7 bases that match TRBD2. The CDR3 is 14 residues long. Unmatched junction bases numbered 6, after V lost 2 bases and J lost 5 bases. Per germline, CDR1 LNHDA and CDR2 SQIVND (reference sequence). The CDR3 sequence is CASSINGGGDEQYF. In nucleotides, the CDR3 is TGTGCCAGTAGTATAAACGGGGGAGGGGACGAGCAGTACTTC.

This chain joins TRBV5-8 and TRBJ1-4; 7 positions match TRBD1. Germline trimming cut 3 bases from V and 5 bases from J; bases unmatched to any gene: 7. CDR1 is SGHTS and CDR2 is YDEGEE in the germline V gene. CDR3 size: 15 residues. CDR3 region: CASSSGQARNEKLFF. In DNA form, the CDR3 reads TGTGCCAGCAGCTCTGGACAGGCCCGAAATGAAAAACTGTTTTTT.

The chain links TRBV7-2 to TRBJ2-7; D is undetermined. Trimming took 2 bases from V and 2 from J, leaving 10 bases between them. CDR3 length: 14 amino acids. Germline V lookup: CDR1 SGHTA, CDR2 FQGNSA. CDR3: CASSLRGPPYEQYF. CDR3 bases: TGTGCCAGCAGCTTACGAGGCCCACCCTACGAGCAGTACTTC. The full variable domain, its missing parts supplied by reference TRBV7-2 and TRBJ2-7, is GAGVSQSPSNKVTEKGKDVELRCDPISGHTALYWYRQSLGQGLEFLIYFQGNSAPDKSGLPSDRFSAERTGGSVSTLTIQRTQQEDSAVYLCASSLRGPPYEQYFGPGTRLTVT.

V gene TRBV25-1 combines with J gene TRBJ2-2; TRBD1 is a possible D gene (6 bases). Germline V gene sequence: CDR1 MGHDK, CDR2 SYGVNS. The CDR3 has 15 amino acids. Trimming stripped 3 bases from V and 6 bases from J, with 14 bases between. The CDR3 is CASSEGARGAGELFF. The CDR3 DNA sequence: TGTGCCAGCAGTGAGGGGGCCCGAGGGGCCGGGGAGCTGTTTTTT.